The present entry profiles one TCR beta chain with its context. Its target is unknown. The sample is drawn from a study of shared clonotypes between healthy human individuals. Study summary: Per donor, three plates held CD4 naive cells, three held CD4 memory, two held CD8 naive and one held CD8 memory. Findings and limits, study-wide: Blood alone was sampled, and tissue repertoires likely differ.

Original processing methods: Owing to the provision of junction-only sequences devoid of quality scores by immunoSEQ, filtering differed. TCRdb keeps only in-frame clones here, not all; method: immunoSEQ multiplex PCR. V and J calls and clone size are given by that table; D and trimming were obtained from the DNA. The top ten clones hold roughly 1.7% of a sample with 550,000 to 800,000 clones, roughly 70% of them seen once. CD4+ cells were split into CD45RA+ naive and CD45RA-negative memory subsets. The V gene end was trimmed by 4 bases and the J gene end by 5 bases; junction bases not matched to a gene: 10. Per germline, CDR1 SGHRS and CDR2 YFSETQ. This CDR3 region has 16 residues.

The chain recombines TRBV5-1 with TRBJ1-4, with 8 nucleotides matching TRBD1. Sequenced sample: memory CD4+ T cells sorted from blood. Subset defined: CD45RA-negative fraction. This TCR was recovered from a woman aged 25 to 39 in good health. The chain's CDR3 is CASSPVLGQENEKLFF. DNA for the CDR3: TGCGCCAGCAGCCCGGTCCTGGGACAGGAAAATGAAAAACTGTTTTTT.